A selection of T cell receptor beta chains follows, all from one sample in a study of identical twins. TCRdb re-analysed the 5' RACE reads in MiXCR, keeping a single row per CDR3 protein. Seen here are about 920,000 distinct CDR3 sequences, roughly an eighth observed once, and the top ten hold 1.5% to 2%. This sample also appeared in a second study, on yellow fever vaccine responses in identical twins.

The sequenced material came from PBMCs. The source is a woman between 18 and 30 years old in good health. Each CDR3 is given with its conserved first and last residue. A D gene is named only where the DNA matches it firmly. The size of a clone is reported for some rows only, either as once, few or many, or as a class for expanded clones.

CDR3aa,CDR3nt,abundance,d_gene,v_gene,j_gene,len
CASSISSRAGEAYEQYF,TGTGCCAGCAGCATCTCTTCAAGAGCGGGAGAGGCATACGAGCAGTACTTC,NA,NA,TRBV21-1,TRBJ2-7,17
CASSLMGQGNQPQHF,TGTGCCAGCAGTCTAATGGGACAGGGGAATCAGCCCCAGCATTTT,NA,TRBD1,TRBV2,TRBJ1-5,15
CSARDRGKDYTTGELFF,TGCAGTGCTAGAGATCGAGGGAAGGACTACACCACCGGGGAGCTGTTTTTT,NA,NA,TRBV20-1,TRBJ2-2,17
CASSALTNTEAFF,TGTGCCAGCTCCGCCTTGACTAACACTGAAGCTTTCTTT,many,NA,TRBV12-3/TRBV12-4,TRBJ1-1,13
CASSPDGFYNSPLHF,TGTGCCAGCAGCCCGGACGGATTTTATAATTCACCCCTCCACTTT,few,NA,TRBV12-3/TRBV12-4,TRBJ1-6,15
CSARDWQIQETQYF,TGCAGTGCTAGAGATTGGCAGATACAAGAGACCCAGTACTTC,many,NA,TRBV20-1,TRBJ2-5,14
CASSLGGGITGELFF,TGTGCCAGCAGTTTAGGGGGCGGGATAACCGGGGAGCTGTTTTTT,many,NA,TRBV27,TRBJ2-2,15
CASSPRTPSSTDTQYF,TGTGCCAGCAGCCCTAGGACGCCCTCTAGCACAGATACGCAGTATTTT,NA,NA,TRBV11-2,TRBJ2-3,16
CASSQDRWTSGGTDTQYF,TGCGCCAGCAGCCAAGATCGCTGGACTAGCGGGGGCACAGATACGCAGTATTTT,NA,TRBD2,TRBV4-1,TRBJ2-3,18
CASSYSGGNNQPQHF,TGTGCCAGCAGTTACTCGGGAGGAAACAATCAGCCCCAGCATTTT,many,NA,TRBV6-5,TRBJ1-5,15
CASSHRLAGQETQYF,TGTGCCAGCAGCCACAGACTAGCGGGCCAAGAGACCCAGTACTTC,NA,TRBD2,TRBV11-3,TRBJ2-5,15
CASSATPYEQYF,TGTGCCAGCAGTGCCACCCCGTACGAGCAGTACTTC,few,NA,TRBV3-1,TRBJ2-7,12
CASRPSYNMNTEAFF,TGCGCCAGCCGCCCGTCTTATAACATGAACACTGAAGCTTTCTTT,few,NA,TRBV5-1,TRBJ1-1,15
CASSLSTGESEPQHF,TGCGCCAGCAGCCTGTCGACAGGGGAGTCGGAGCCCCAGCATTTT,many,TRBD1,TRBV5-1,TRBJ1-5,15
CASSEGVGAGELFF,TGTGCCAGCAGTGAAGGGGTAGGAGCCGGGGAGCTGTTTTTT,NA,NA,TRBV2,TRBJ2-2,14
CASSQDPLGGSGPQETQYF,TGCGCCAGCAGCCAAGATCCCCTGGGAGGTAGCGGGCCTCAAGAGACCCAGTACTTC,few,TRBD2,TRBV4-1,TRBJ2-5,19